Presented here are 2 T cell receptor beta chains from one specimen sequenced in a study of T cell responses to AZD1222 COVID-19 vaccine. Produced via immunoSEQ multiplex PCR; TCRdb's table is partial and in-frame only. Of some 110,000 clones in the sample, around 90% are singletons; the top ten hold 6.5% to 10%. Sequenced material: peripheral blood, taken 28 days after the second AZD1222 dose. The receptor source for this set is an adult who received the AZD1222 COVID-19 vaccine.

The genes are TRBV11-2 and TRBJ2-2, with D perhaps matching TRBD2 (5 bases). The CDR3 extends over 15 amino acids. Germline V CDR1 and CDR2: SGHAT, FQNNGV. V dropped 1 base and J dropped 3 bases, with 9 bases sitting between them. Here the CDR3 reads CASSLGTPDTGELFF. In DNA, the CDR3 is TGTGCCAGCAGCTTAGGGACTCCGGACACCGGGGAGCTGTTTTTT.

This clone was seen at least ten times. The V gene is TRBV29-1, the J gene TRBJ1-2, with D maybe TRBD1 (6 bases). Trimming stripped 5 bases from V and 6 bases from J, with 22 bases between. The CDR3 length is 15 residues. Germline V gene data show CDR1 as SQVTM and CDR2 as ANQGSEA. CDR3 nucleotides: TGCAGCGTTCAGGGGCCCACGCCTGCCCAGGATGGCTACACCTTC. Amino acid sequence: CSVQGPTPAQDGYTF.